The present T cell receptor beta chain was sequenced within a study of T-cell reconstitution after alpha-beta-depleted transplantation in children. The V gene's germline CDR1 is GTSNPN and CDR2 SVGIG (reference sequence). Unmatched junction bases numbered 9, after V lost 0 bases and J lost 1 base. The CDR3 runs 17 residues. There are a few counts of this clonotype. Unique molecular identifiers were incorporated during preparation of the TCRbeta library. TCRdb fed the PCR reads into MiXCR, producing one record per CDR3 protein. The table shows about 240,000 distinct CDR3 sequences, with about 26% occurring only once.

This sequence joins TRBV30 and TRBJ2-1; TRBD1 matches 7 bases. The receptor was isolated from a girl aged 2-9 years with Fanconi anemia, due to receive a stem cell transplant. The source material was PBMCs, sampled before TCRalphabeta/CD19-depleted stem cell transplant. The CDR3 coding sequence is TGTGCCTGGAGTGTCCCGACAGGGTCTTGGTCCTACAATGAGCAGTTCTTC. Translating gives CAWSVPTGSWSYNEQFF.